This T cell receptor (beta chain) was observed in a study of cytomegalovirus exposure and HLA in healthy donors. 60 Vbeta and 13 Jbeta primers were used in PCR. Profiled with immunoSEQ multiplex PCR; TCRdb holds only in-frame clones, not every one. The sample holds some 150,000 clones, approximately 10% seen once. Germline V CDR1 and CDR2: LNHDA, SQIVND (reference sequence). The CDR3 runs to 15 residues. The J segment lost 6 bases and the V segment lost 5 bases, leaving 8 bases of the junction unmatched. Overall study findings and caveats: Reportedly, a later analysis found an Asian-associated ancestry cluster had fewer N-insertions than the roughly 700-donor mean.

Note on this clone: Its matching antigen is unknown.

The sequence was collected from a middle-aged woman in good health and CMV-seropositive. Sequencing was carried out using PBMCs. The chain carries TRBV19 and TRBJ2-7; 12 positions match TRBD2. For the CDR3, the DNA is TGTGCCAGTAGTGGACGGACTAGCGGGGTAGGCGAGCAGTACTTC. It codes for CASSGRTSGVGEQYF.